This entry lists 5 T cell receptor beta chains sequenced from one sample in a study of monozygotic twins with inflammatory bowel disease (dated 2019 in TCRdb). Receptor libraries were prepared by 5' RACE. This sample was sequenced with an Illumina HiSeq 2500. Each entry corresponds to one CDR3 protein sequence from reads that TCRdb reprocessed, and DNA is not given. In this sample's table one finds approximately 200,000 distinct CDR3 sequences. Roughly 1.7% of the sample is held by the ten biggest clonotypes. Sequenced material: blood. The receptor set was obtained from a human donor with ulcerative colitis or Crohn's disease, or a healthy co-twin of an affected twin (not recorded which).

The chain links TRBV4-1 to TRBJ1-6; the D call from TCRdb, TRBD1, cannot be confirmed without DNA. From germline, CDR1 is MGHRA and CDR2 YSYEKL. The CDR3 totals 19 residues. CDR3 loop: CASSLTRDRRSSYNSPLHF.

This rearrangement joins TRBV27 to TRBJ2-7; the D gene TCRdb calls, TRBD1, cannot be checked with no DNA. Germline CDR1 is MNHEY and CDR2 is SMNVEV (reference sequence). There are 13 residues in the CDR3. CDR3 region: CASSLRQGYEQYF.

V is TRBV2 and J is TRBJ2-7; absent DNA, TCRdb's TRBD1 call cannot be checked. This CDR3 comprises 14 residues. In germline, CDR1 is SNHLY, CDR2 FYNNEI. CDR3 residues: CASSMGQRSYEQYF.

V gene TRBV7-9 combines with J gene TRBJ1-6; the D call from TCRdb, TRBD1, cannot be confirmed without DNA. Germline CDR1 reads SEHNR; CDR2 reads FQNEAQ (reference sequence). There are 14 residues in the CDR3. CDR3 protein: CASSVTGGVSPLHF.

The V and J genes are TRBV7-9 and TRBJ2-1. The length of the CDR3 is 15 residues. CDR1 and CDR2 (germline): SEHNR, FQNEAQ (reference sequence). CDR3 protein: CASSSRRELNNEQFF. Full variable domain (outside the CDR3, taken from reference TRBV7-9 and TRBJ2-1): DTGVSQNPRHKITKRGQNVTFRCDPISEHNRLYWYRQTLGQGPEFLTYFQNEAQLEKSRLLSDRFSAERPKGSFSTLEIQRTEQGDSAMYLCASSSRRELNNEQFFGPGTRLTVL.